Following are 25 T cell receptor beta chains from one sample sequenced in a study of shared clonotypes between healthy human individuals. Libraries were prepared by immunoSEQ multiplex PCR; TCRdb keeps only in-frame clonotypes and omits some of them. Of about 680,000 clones listed, 72% are singletons. Sequencing input: memory CD4+ T cells sorted from blood. As for subset: CD45RA-negative fraction. Receptors originate from a woman between 25 and 40 years old in good health.

The rearrangement links TRBV28 to TRBJ2-1; 7 nucleotides align to TRBD2. This CDR3 contains 16 residues. Germline V lookup: CDR1 MDHEN, CDR2 SYDVKM. Trimming at V came to 4 bases and at J to 0 bases, leaving 6 bases not matched to a gene. CDR3 DNA sequence: TGTGCCAGCAGTTCTAGCGGCCTTAGCTCCTACAATGAGCAGTTCTTC. Residues: CASSSSGLSSYNEQFF.

This chain joins TRBV2 and TRBJ1-1; possible D gene TRBD1, 6 bases. Germline V gene data show CDR1 as SNHLY and CDR2 as FYNNEI. V was pared by 4 bases and J by 0 bases, with 12 bases between. The CDR3 sequence is 15 residues long. CDR3 sequence (DNA): TGTGCCAGCAGTGCCTCCAGGGGATTGAACACTGAAGCTTTCTTT. It codes for CASSASRGLNTEAFF.

The genes are TRBV5-6 and TRBJ2-3; D is tentatively TRBD1 or TRBD2 (5 bases each). CDR1 and CDR2 from the germline V gene are SGHDT and YYEEEE. This CDR3 has 16 residues. V lost 1 base to trimming and J lost 0 bases, with 12 bases between them. The CDR3 bases are TGTGCCAGCAGCTTGAGTAGGGACCCTAGCACAGATACGCAGTATTTT. Encoded protein: CASSLSRDPSTDTQYF.

The CDR3 sequence: CASGPGLGETQYF. The CDR3 coding sequence is TGTGCCAGCGGACCGGGACTAGGAGAGACCCAGTACTTC. This rearrangement joins TRBV7-7 to TRBJ2-5; 8 bases align to TRBD2. Germline trimming cut 8 bases from V and 4 bases from J; bases unmatched to any gene: 6. Germline-derived CDR1 and CDR2 are SSHAT and FNYEAQ (reference sequence). This CDR3 has 13 residues.

Here the CDR3 reads CASSGSTQYF. For the CDR3, the DNA is TGTGCCAGCAGCGGGAGCACGCAGTACTTC. This chain connects TRBV5-6 to TRBJ2-5; D may be TRBD2 (5 bases). Germline V gene lookup returns CDR1 SGHDT and CDR2 YYEEEE. The V and J ends lost 4 bases and 11 bases respectively, with 9 bases between them. This CDR3 has 10 amino acids.

The rearrangement links TRBV25-1 to TRBJ2-6; possibly TRBD2 for D (5 bases). Trimming took 3 bases from V and 3 from J, leaving 9 bases between them. The CDR3 runs to 15 residues. Germline CDR1 and CDR2: MGHDK and SYGVNS. The chain's CDR3 is CASSDDGNGANVLTF. For the CDR3, the DNA is TGTGCCAGCAGTGATGACGGGAATGGGGCCAACGTCCTGACTTTC. The full variable domain, with the rest looked up from reference TRBV25-1 and TRBJ2-6, is EADIYQTPRYLVIGTGKKITLECSQTMGHDKMYWYQQDPGMELHLIHYSYGVNSTEKGDLSSESTVSRIRTEHFPLTLESARPSHTSQYLCASSDDGNGANVLTFGAGSRLTVL.

This rearrangement joins TRBV19 to TRBJ2-7, with 9 bases that match TRBD1. Germline values: CDR1 LNHDA, CDR2 SQIVND (reference sequence). This CDR3 is 14 amino acids long. Unmatched junction bases numbered 6, after V lost 4 bases and J lost 5 bases. The CDR3 DNA sequence: TGTGCCAGTAGTAGAGGACAGGGGTTTCACGAGCAGTACTTC. Translated: CASSRGQGFHEQYF.

This clone was seen repeatedly, ten times or more. The genes are TRBV4-2 and TRBJ1-5, with 11 bases aligning to TRBD1. The germline V gene has CDR1 LGHNA and CDR2 YNFKEQ. The V gene end was trimmed by 5 bases and the J gene end by 6 bases; junction bases not matched to a gene: 9. The CDR3 is 16 residues long. CDR3: CASSSPGQGEGQPQHF. The CDR3 region has the DNA TGTGCCAGCAGCTCGCCGGGACAGGGGGAGGGTCAGCCCCAGCATTTT.

The chain joins TRBV5-1 to TRBJ2-2; 7 bases map to TRBD1. Germline V gene lookup returns CDR1 SGHRS and CDR2 YFSETQ. The CDR3 has 16 residues. Trimming at V came to 1 base and at J to 3 bases, leaving 6 bases not matched to a gene. For the CDR3, the DNA is TGCGCCAGCAGCTTGACGGGACAGTCCTACACCGGGGAGCTGTTTTTT. Its translation is CASSLTGQSYTGELFF.

The chain combines TRBV7-2 with TRBJ1-3; no firm D call. CDR3 length: 15 amino acids. V was shortened by 8 bases and J by 1 base, with 15 bases between the two germline ends. The germline gives CDR1 SGHTA, CDR2 FQGNSA. The CDR3 bases are TGTGCCAGCCGTAAGACGGGGATTTCTGGAAACACCATATATTTT. It codes for CASRKTGISGNTIYF. Using reference TRBV7-2 and TRBJ1-3 for the parts outside the CDR3, the full variable domain is GAGVSQSPSNKVTEKGKDVELRCDPISGHTALYWYRQSLGQGLEFLIYFQGNSAPDKSGLPSDRFSAERTGGSVSTLTIQRTQQEDSAVYLCASRKTGISGNTIYFGEGSWLTVV.

In this sample, this clone turned up a few times. The genes are TRBV15 and TRBJ2-7, with no clear D. CDR1 and CDR2 (germline): LNHNV, YYDKDF (reference sequence). V was trimmed by 5 bases and J by 5 bases, leaving 16 bases between them. The CDR3 spans 14 residues. The CDR3 is CATSPTRNTHEQYF. As DNA, the CDR3 is TGTGCCACCAGCCCTACCCGGAATACCCACGAGCAGTACTTC.

V usage is TRBV4-1 and J usage is TRBJ2-7; 10 bases line up with TRBD1. The CDR3 is 15 amino acids. Trimming cost V 1 base and J 5 bases; bases outside gene matches: 5. Looked up from germline, CDR1 is MGHRA and CDR2 is YSYEKL. The CDR3 DNA follows: TGCGCCAGCAGCCAAGTACCGGGACAGGGGAACGAGCAGTACTTC. Residues: CASSQVPGQGNEQYF.

The rearrangement joins TRBV9 to TRBJ2-7, with 10 nucleotides matching TRBD2. V lost 2 bases, J lost 4 bases, and 3 bases stayed unmatched. The V gene's germline CDR1 is SGDLS and CDR2 YYNGEE. CDR3 length equals 14 residues. CDR3 in DNA: TGTGCCAGCAGCGTCCAGACTAGCGGGTACGAGCAGTACTTC. Its translation is CASSVQTSGYEQYF.

The rearrangement uses TRBV7-8 and TRBJ1-4; a possible D gene is TRBD1 (5 bases). The CDR3 loop spans 13 amino acids. The germline V gene has CDR1 SGHVS and CDR2 FQNEAQ. V was shortened by 5 bases and J by 5 bases, with 9 bases between the two germline ends. The CDR3 sequence: CASSVGRNEKLFF. The DNA for the CDR3 is TGTGCCAGCAGCGTGGGGCGGAATGAAAAACTGTTTTTT.

V is TRBV18 and J is TRBJ1-5; D not certain. CDR3 length: 14 residues. Trimming left V 1 base short and J 8 bases short, with 12 bases between. The germline CDR1 and CDR2 sequences are KGHSH and LQKENI. CDR3 nucleotide sequence: TGTGCCAGCTCACCACGTCTGGGAGCTGAGCCCCAGCATTTT. Its translation: CASSPRLGAEPQHF.

The gene calls are TRBV7-8 and TRBJ2-3, with TRBD2 matching over 9 bases. Germline loops: CDR1 SGHVS, CDR2 FQNEAQ. With V trimmed by 2 bases and J by 8 bases, 14 bases remained unmatched. The CDR3 covers 17 residues. CDR3 DNA: TGTGCCAGCAGCTTACCGAGGAGGCTAGCGGGAAGGGTTACGCAGTATTTT. Translation gives CASSLPRRLAGRVTQYF. The variable domain in full, with the rest retrieved from reference TRBV7-8 and TRBJ2-3, is GAGVSQSPRYKVAKRGQDVALRCDPISGHVSLFWYQQALGQGPEFLTYFQNEAQLDKSGLPSDRFFAERPEGSVSTLKIQRTQQEDSAVYLCASSLPRRLAGRVTQYFGPGTRLTVL.

The chain links TRBV28 to TRBJ1-5; no reliable D call. The V gene lost 5 bases and the J gene lost 2 bases, with 13 bases spanning the gap. Germline-derived CDR1 and CDR2 are MDHEN and SYDVKM. The CDR3 runs to 15 residues. The DNA of the CDR3 is TGTGCCAGCAGTCCGGAGGGTAAGGGCAATCAGCCCCAGCATTTT. It encodes CASSPEGKGNQPQHF.

This clone was detected only once. The chain employs TRBV5-1 and TRBJ1-1; weak D call: TRBD1 (6 bases). The CDR3 consists of 14 residues. Looked up from germline, CDR1 is SGHRS and CDR2 is YFSETQ. The V and J ends lost 4 bases and 4 bases respectively, with 14 bases between them. In DNA form, the CDR3 reads TGCGCCAGCAGCGAACAGGGCGCGAGCACTGAAGCTTTCTTT. It translates to CASSEQGASTEAFF.

This clone appeared many times. The genes are TRBV7-8 and TRBJ2-5; possibly TRBD1 or TRBD2 for D (5 bases each). Germline V lookup: CDR1 SGHVS, CDR2 FQNEAQ. Trimming stripped 0 bases from V and 5 bases from J, with 7 bases between. The CDR3 has 13 residues. The CDR3 DNA is TGTGCCAGCAGCTTAGCGGGGGTGGAGACCCAGTACTTC. Amino acid sequence: CASSLAGVETQYF.

This chain uses TRBV4-1 with TRBJ2-1; D remains ambiguous. V was trimmed by 1 base and J by 8 bases, leaving 6 bases between them. The germline CDR1 and CDR2 sequences are MGHRA and YSYEKL. CDR3 length: 12 residues. CDR3 residues: CASSQGADEQFF. DNA for the CDR3: TGCGCCAGCAGCCAAGGTGCGGATGAGCAGTTCTTC.

The chain carries TRBV28 and TRBJ2-1, with D uncertain. V dropped 2 bases and J dropped 9 bases, with 14 bases sitting between them. The CDR3 extends over 14 amino acids. The germline CDR1 and CDR2 sequences are MDHEN and SYDVKM. The CDR3 spells CASSLGRLDTEQFF. The CDR3 DNA sequence: TGTGCCAGCAGTTTAGGCAGGTTAGATACTGAGCAGTTCTTC.

The V gene is TRBV11-2, the J gene TRBJ1-1; D is uncertain. The CDR3 runs to 14 residues. Germline values: CDR1 SGHAT, CDR2 FQNNGV. The germline V and J ends were trimmed by 2 bases and 4 bases, with 11 bases remaining between them. The CDR3 nucleotides are TGTGCCAGCAGCTTATCCGGGGTGAGCACTGAAGCTTTCTTT. It is translated as CASSLSGVSTEAFF.

This clone was detected only a few times. The gene calls are TRBV15 and TRBJ2-3, with no clear D. V lost 0 bases, J lost 10 bases, and 8 bases lay in between. The V gene's germline CDR1 is LNHNV and CDR2 YYDKDF (reference sequence). The CDR3 is 12 residues long. CDR3 sequence (DNA): TGTGCCACCAGCAGAGAGAGAGGCGCGCAGTATTTT. Residues: CATSRERGAQYF.

The rearrangement links TRBV25-1 to TRBJ2-1; 8 bases match TRBD1. CDR1 is MGHDK, CDR2 SYGVNS, per germline. With V trimmed by 2 bases and J by 16 bases, 10 bases remained unmatched. The CDR3 consists of 13 residues. The DNA for the CDR3 is TGTGCCAGCAGTGAAAGGTCCGGGACAGGCGCATTCTTC. This translates into CASSERSGTGAFF.

V and J are TRBV21-1 and TRBJ2-1; no DNA check was done on the table's D call, TRBD2. TRBV21-1 is reported as a pseudogene. The CDR3 has 17 amino acids. DNA of the CDR3: TGTGCCAGCAGCAAATCATTGGGACTAGCGGGAGAGCCTGAGCAGTTCTTC. Translation gives CASSKSLGLAGEPEQFF.